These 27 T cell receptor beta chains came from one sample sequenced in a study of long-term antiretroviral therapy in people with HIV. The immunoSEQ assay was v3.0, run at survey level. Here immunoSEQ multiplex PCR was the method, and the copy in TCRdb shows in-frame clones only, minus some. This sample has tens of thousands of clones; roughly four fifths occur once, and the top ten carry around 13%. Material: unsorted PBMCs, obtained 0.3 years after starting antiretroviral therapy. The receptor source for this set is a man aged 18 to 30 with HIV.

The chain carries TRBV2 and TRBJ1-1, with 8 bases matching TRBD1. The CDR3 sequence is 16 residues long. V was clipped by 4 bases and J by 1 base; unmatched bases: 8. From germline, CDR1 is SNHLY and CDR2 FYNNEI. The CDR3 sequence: CASSAQGAVSNTEAFF. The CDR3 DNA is TGTGCCAGCAGTGCTCAGGGGGCAGTTTCGAACACTGAAGCTTTCTTT.

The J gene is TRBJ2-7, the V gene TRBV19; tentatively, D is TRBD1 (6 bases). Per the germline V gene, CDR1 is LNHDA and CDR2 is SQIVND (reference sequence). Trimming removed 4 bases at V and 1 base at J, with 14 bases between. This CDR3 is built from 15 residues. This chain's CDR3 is CASSTGQSLSYEQYF. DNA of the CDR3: TGTGCCAGTAGTACCGGACAGAGCCTATCCTACGAGCAGTACTTC.

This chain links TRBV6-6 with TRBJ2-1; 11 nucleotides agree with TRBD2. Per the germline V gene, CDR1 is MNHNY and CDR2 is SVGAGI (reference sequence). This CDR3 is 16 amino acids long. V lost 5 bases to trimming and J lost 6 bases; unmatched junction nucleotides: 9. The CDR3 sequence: CASSPRPSGGSNEQFF. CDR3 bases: TGTGCCAGCAGTCCCCGACCTAGCGGGGGGAGCAATGAGCAGTTCTTC.

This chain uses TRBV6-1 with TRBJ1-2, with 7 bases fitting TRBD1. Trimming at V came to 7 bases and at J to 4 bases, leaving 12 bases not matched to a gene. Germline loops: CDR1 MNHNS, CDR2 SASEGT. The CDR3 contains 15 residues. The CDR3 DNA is TGTGCCAGCAAAGACACGGGACAGAACCTCTATGGCTACACCTTC. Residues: CASKDTGQNLYGYTF.

The CDR3 DNA follows: TGCGCCAGCAGCCTCGGGGGGGCCGATGAGCAGTTCTTC. Residues: CASSLGGADEQFF. The rearrangement uses TRBV4-1 and TRBJ2-1; 8 bases map to TRBD2. The CDR3 extends over 13 amino acids. J lost 8 bases, V lost 4 bases, and 4 bases had no gene match. Looked up from germline, CDR1 is MGHRA and CDR2 is YSYEKL.

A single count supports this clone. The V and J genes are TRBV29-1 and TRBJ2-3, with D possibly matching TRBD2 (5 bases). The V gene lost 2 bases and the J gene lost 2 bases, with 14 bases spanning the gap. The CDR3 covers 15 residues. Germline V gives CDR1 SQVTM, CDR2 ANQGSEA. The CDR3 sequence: CSVEPGRGPTDTQYF. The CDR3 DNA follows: TGCAGCGTTGAACCCGGCAGAGGGCCCACAGATACGCAGTATTTT.

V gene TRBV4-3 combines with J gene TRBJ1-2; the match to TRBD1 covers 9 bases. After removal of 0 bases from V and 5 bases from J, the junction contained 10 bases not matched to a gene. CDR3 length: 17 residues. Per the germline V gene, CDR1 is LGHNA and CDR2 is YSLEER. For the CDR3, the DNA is TGCGCCAGCAGCCAAGAGGGCGGGACAGGGAGTTTTTATGGCTACACCTTC. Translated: CASSQEGGTGSFYGYTF.

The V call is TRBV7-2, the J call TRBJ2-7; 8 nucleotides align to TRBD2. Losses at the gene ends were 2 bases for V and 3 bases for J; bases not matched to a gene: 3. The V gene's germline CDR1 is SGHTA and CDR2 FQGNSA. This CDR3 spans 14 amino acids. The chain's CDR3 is CASSLPSGGYEQYF. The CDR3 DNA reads TGTGCCAGCAGCTTACCCAGCGGGGGCTACGAGCAGTACTTC.

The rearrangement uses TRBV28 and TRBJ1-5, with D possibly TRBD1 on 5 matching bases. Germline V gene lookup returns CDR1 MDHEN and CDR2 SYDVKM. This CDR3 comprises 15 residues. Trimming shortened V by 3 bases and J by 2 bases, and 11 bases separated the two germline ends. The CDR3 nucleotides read TGTGCCAGCAGTTTTTTAGGGGAAGGCAATCAGCCCCAGCATTTT. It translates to CASSFLGEGNQPQHF.

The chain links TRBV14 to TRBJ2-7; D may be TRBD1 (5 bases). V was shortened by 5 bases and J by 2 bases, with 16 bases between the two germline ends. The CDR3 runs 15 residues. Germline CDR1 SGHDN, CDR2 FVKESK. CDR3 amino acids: CASSAMGPGTYEQYF. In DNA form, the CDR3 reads TGTGCCAGCAGCGCGATGGGTCCAGGGACCTACGAGCAGTACTTC.

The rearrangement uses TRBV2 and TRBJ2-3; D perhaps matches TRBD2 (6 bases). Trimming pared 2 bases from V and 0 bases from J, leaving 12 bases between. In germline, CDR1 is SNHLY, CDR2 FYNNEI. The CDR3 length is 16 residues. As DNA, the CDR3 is TGTGCCAGCAGTGAAATTGCGGGACGTAGCACAGATACGCAGTATTTT. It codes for CASSEIAGRSTDTQYF.

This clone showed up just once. CDR3 in amino acids: CASSYAGTAAYEQYF. The CDR3 region has the DNA TGTGCCAGCAGTTACGCCGGGACAGCAGCCTACGAGCAGTACTTC. The rearrangement joins TRBV6-5 to TRBJ2-7; 7 nucleotides agree with TRBD1. The CDR3 contains 15 residues. Per germline, CDR1 MNHEY and CDR2 SVGAGI. Unmatched junction bases numbered 6, after V lost 2 bases and J lost 2 bases.

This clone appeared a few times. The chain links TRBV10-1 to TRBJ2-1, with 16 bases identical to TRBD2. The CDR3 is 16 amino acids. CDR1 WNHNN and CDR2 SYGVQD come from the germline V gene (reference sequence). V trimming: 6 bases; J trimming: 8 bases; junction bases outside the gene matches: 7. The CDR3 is CASRPGLAGGPDEQFF. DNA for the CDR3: TGCGCCAGCAGACCGGGACTAGCGGGAGGGCCAGATGAGCAGTTCTTC.

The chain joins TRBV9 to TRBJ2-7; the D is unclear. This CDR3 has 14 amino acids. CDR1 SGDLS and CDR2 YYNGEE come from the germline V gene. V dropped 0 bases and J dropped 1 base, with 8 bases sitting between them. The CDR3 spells CASSVDHGSYEQYF. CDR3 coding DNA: TGTGCCAGCAGCGTAGATCACGGTTCCTACGAGCAGTACTTC.

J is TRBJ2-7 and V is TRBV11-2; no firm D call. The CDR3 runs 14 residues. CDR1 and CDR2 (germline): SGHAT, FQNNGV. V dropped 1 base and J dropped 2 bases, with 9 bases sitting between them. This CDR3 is CASSLVVYAYEQYF. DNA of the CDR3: TGTGCCAGCAGCTTAGTGGTCTACGCCTACGAGCAGTACTTC. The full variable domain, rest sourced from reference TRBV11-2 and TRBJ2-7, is EAGVAQSPRYKIIEKRQSVAFWCNPISGHATLYWYQQILGQGPKLLIQFQNNGVVDDSQLPKDRFSAERLKGVDSTLKIQPAKLEDSAVYLCASSLVVYAYEQYFGPGTRLTVT.

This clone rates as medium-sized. The CDR3 bases are TGTGCCAGCAGCCTCATAGCGGGGGGGCGGGATACGCAGTATTTT. Translation: CASSLIAGGRDTQYF. J is TRBJ2-3 and V is TRBV7-2; the match to TRBD2 covers 11 bases. Germline V gene lookup returns CDR1 SGHTA and CDR2 FQGNSA. Trimming cost V 5 bases and J 6 bases; bases outside gene matches: 7. The CDR3 runs 15 residues. Based on the CDR3 plus reference TRBV7-2 and TRBJ2-3, the full variable domain is GAGVSQSPSNKVTEKGKDVELRCDPISGHTALYWYRQSLGQGLEFLIYFQGNSAPDKSGLPSDRFSAERTGGSVSTLTIQRTQQEDSAVYLCASSLIAGGRDTQYFGPGTRLTVL.

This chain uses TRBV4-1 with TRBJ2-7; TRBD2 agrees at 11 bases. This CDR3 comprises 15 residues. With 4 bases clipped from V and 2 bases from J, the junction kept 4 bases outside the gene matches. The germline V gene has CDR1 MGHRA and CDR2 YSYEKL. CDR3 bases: TGCGCCAGCAGCCTCAGTAGCGGGAGGGCCTACGAGCAGTACTTC. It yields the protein CASSLSSGRAYEQYF.

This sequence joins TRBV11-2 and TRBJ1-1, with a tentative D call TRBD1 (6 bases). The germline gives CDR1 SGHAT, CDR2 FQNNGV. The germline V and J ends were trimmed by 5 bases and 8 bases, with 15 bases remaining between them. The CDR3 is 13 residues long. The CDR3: CASSTRQELEAFF. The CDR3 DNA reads TGTGCCAGCAGCACCCGACAGGAACTAGAAGCTTTCTTT.

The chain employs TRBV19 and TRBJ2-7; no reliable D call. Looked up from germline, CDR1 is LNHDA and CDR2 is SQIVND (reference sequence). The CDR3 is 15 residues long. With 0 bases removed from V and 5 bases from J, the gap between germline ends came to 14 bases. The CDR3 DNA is TGTGCCAGTAGTATAGATGGTAGCTCCCCTAACGAGCAGTACTTC. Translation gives CASSIDGSSPNEQYF.

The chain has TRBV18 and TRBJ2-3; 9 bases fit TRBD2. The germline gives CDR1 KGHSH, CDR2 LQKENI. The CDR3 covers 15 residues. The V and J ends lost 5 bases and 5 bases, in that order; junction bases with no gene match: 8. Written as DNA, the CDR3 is TGTGCCAGCTCATCCCTAGCGGGATCGATAGATACGCAGTATTTT. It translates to CASSSLAGSIDTQYF.

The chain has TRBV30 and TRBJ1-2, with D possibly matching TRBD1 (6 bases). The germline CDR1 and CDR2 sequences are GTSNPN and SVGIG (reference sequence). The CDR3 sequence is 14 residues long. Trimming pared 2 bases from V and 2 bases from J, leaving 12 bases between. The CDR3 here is CAWSRDTGNYGYTF. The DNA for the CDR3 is TGTGCCTGGAGTAGGGACACGGGAAACTATGGCTACACCTTC.

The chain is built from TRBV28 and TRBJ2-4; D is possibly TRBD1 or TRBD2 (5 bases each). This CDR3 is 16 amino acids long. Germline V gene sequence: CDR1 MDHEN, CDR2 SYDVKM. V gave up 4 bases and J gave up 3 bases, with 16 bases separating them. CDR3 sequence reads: CASSSGALAGKNIQYF. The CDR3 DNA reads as TGTGCCAGCAGTTCCGGGGCCCTGGCGGGCAAAAACATTCAGTACTTC.

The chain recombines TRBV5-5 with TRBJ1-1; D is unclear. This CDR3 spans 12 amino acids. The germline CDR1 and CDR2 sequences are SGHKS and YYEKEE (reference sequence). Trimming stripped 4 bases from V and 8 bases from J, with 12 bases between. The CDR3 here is CASSLWANEAFF. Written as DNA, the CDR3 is TGTGCCAGCAGCCTCTGGGCTAACGAAGCTTTCTTT.

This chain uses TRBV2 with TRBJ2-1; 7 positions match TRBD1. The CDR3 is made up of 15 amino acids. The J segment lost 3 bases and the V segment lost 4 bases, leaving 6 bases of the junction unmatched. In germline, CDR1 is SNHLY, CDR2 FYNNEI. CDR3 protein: CASSADRVNYNEQFF. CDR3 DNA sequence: TGTGCCAGCAGTGCCGACAGGGTAAACTACAATGAGCAGTTCTTC.

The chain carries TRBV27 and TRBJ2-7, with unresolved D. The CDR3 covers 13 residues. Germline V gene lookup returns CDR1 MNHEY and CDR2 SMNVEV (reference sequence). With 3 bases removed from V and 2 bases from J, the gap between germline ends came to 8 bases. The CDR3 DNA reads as TGTGCCAGCAGTTTTGGTGACACCTACGAGCAGTACTTC. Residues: CASSFGDTYEQYF.

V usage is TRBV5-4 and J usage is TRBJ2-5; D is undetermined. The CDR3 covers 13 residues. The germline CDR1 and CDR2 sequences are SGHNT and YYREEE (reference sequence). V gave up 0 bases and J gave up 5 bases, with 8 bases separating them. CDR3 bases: TGTGCCAGCAGCTTGGGCGGCATCGAGACCCAGTACTTC. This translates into CASSLGGIETQYF.

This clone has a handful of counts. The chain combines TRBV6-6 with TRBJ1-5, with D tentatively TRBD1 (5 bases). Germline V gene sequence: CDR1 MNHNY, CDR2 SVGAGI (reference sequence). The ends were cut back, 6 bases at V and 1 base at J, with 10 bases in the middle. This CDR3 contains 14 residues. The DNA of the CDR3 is TGTGCCAGCAGGGGGGGAGGAAGCAATCAGCCCCAGCATTTT. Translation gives CASRGGGSNQPQHF.